The 4 T cell receptor beta chains given below trace back to one sample, sequenced in a study of molecular identifiers for immune sequencing clone quantification. TCRdb recomputed calls from the PCR reads with MiXCR, one row per CDR3 protein. Among some 70,000 distinct CDR3 sequences listed, 15% to 20% were seen once. The specimen was naive CD8+ T cells from blood, with Jurkat cell RNA spiked in. Documented subset: FACS-sorted CD8+CD4-CCR7+CD45RA+ naive T cells. These receptors all come from a human donor in good health. Some libraries in this study had Jurkat cell RNA spiked in.

This clonotype was picked up many times. The CDR3: CASSPSATGSWNEQFF. CDR3 bases: TGTGCCAGCAGCCCATCGGCGACAGGGTCTTGGAATGAGCAGTTCTTC. The chain is built from TRBV27 and TRBJ2-1, with 7 nucleotides matching TRBD1. Germline CDR1 reads MNHEY; CDR2 reads SMNVEV (reference sequence). This CDR3 contains 16 residues. V dropped 6 bases and J dropped 7; count of bases not matched to a gene: 15.

The genes are TRBV7-9 and TRBJ1-4, with no clear D. The CDR3 runs to 13 residues. CDR1 and CDR2 from the germline V gene are SEHNR and FQNEAQ (reference sequence). V was shortened by 1 base and J by 8 bases, with 8 bases between the two germline ends. This chain's CDR3 is CASSLVGGEKLFF. Here the CDR3 DNA reads TGTGCCAGCAGCTTAGTGGGCGGGGAAAAACTGTTTTTT.

There are a few counts of this clonotype. This may be a read error, as it is one base from a much larger clone. The chain couples TRBV7-9 to TRBJ2-5; D is perhaps TRBD1 or TRBD2 (9 bases each). The V gene's germline CDR1 is SEHNR and CDR2 FQNEAQ (reference sequence). This CDR3 is 18 amino acids long. The DNA for the CDR3 is TGTGCCAGCCTCCCCCCACAGGGGGCTAGCGGGATGTTAGAGACCCAGCACTTC. Its protein is CASLPPQGASGMLETQHF.

The table lists this clonotype with many counts. The chain is built from TRBV6-2 or TRBV6-3 and TRBJ2-7, with D perhaps TRBD1 (5 bases). This CDR3 is built from 13 residues. Trimming shortened V by 2 bases and J by 3 bases, and 8 bases separated the two germline ends. Germline lookup yields CDR1 MNHEY and CDR2 SVGEGT. The chain's CDR3 is CASSYQGYYEQYF. The CDR3 bases are TGTGCCAGCAGTTACCAGGGTTACTACGAGCAGTACTTC.